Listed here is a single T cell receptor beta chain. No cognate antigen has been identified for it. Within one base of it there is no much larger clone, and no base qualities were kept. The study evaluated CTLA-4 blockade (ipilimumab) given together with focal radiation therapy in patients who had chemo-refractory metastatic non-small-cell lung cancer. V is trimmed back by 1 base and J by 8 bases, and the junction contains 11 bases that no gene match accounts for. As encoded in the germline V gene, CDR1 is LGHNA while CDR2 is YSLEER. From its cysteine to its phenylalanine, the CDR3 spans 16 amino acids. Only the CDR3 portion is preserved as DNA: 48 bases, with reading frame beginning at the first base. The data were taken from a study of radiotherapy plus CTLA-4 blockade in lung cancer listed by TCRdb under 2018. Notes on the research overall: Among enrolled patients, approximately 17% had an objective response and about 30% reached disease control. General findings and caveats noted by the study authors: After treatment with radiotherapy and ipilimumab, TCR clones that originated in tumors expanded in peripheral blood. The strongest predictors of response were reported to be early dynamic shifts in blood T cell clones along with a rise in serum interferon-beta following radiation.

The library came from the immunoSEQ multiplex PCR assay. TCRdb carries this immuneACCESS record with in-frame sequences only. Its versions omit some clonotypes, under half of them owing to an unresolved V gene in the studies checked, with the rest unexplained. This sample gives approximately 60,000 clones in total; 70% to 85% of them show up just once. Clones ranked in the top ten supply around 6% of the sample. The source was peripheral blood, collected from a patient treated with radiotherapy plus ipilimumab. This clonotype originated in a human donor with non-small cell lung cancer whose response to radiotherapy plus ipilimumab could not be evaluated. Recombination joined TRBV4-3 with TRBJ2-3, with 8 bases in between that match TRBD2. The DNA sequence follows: TGCGCCAGCAGCCAAGGGGGCGGGGGGCCCCCGGGTACGCAGTATTTT. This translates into CASSQGGGGPPGTQYF.